The next 18 T cell receptor beta chains were all read from a single sample in a study of T cell responses to AZD1222 COVID-19 vaccine. Only in-frame clones appear in the TCRdb table, and some are missing; sequencing was by immunoSEQ multiplex PCR. The data contain about 150,000 clones, 80% to 95% of them singletons. The sequences come from peripheral blood, collected 28 days after the second AZD1222 dose. All receptors derive from an adult who received the AZD1222 COVID-19 vaccine.

CDR3: CASSMVELAKNIQYF. DNA for the CDR3: TGTGCCAGTAGTATGGTGGAACTAGCCAAAAACATTCAGTACTTC. The chain links TRBV19 to TRBJ2-4; D is ambiguous. Trimming stripped 3 bases from V and 0 bases from J, with 9 bases between. The CDR3 spans 15 residues. Per germline, CDR1 LNHDA and CDR2 SQIVND (reference sequence).

V and J are TRBV12-3 or TRBV12-4 and TRBJ2-3; D unresolved. V lost 3 bases and J lost 4, with 8 bases in between. This CDR3 region has 13 residues. The CDR3 here is CASSLMTPDTQYF. The DNA for the CDR3 is TGTGCCAGCAGTTTGATGACCCCAGATACGCAGTATTTT.

The chain uses TRBV28 and TRBJ1-1; D call uncertain. V lost 8 bases to trimming and J lost 2 bases, with 9 bases between them. CDR1 MDHEN and CDR2 SYDVKM come from the germline V gene. This CDR3 is built from 12 residues. CDR3 nucleotides: TGTGCCAGCGGTTCGAGTAACACTGAAGCTTTCTTT. This codes for CASGSSNTEAFF.

The chain has TRBV3-1 (or the pseudogene TRBV3-2) and TRBJ2-6; 9 bases are a match to TRBD1. Trimming took 4 bases from V and 0 from J; bases not matched to a gene: 10. Germline-derived CDR1 and CDR2 are LGHDT and YNNKEL (reference sequence). The CDR3 runs 19 residues. CDR3 protein: CASSRVRDRVYSGANVLTF. CDR3 nucleotide sequence: TGTGCCAGCAGCCGCGTACGGGACAGGGTGTACTCTGGGGCCAACGTCCTGACTTTC.

The gene calls are TRBV3-1 (or the pseudogene TRBV3-2) and TRBJ1-1; D is possibly TRBD1 (6 bases). CDR1 and CDR2 from the germline V gene are LGHDT and YNNKEL (reference sequence). The CDR3 spans 16 residues. Trimming took off 0 bases at V and 0 bases at J, with 11 bases between the two ends. CDR3 in amino acids: CASSQEQGPMNTEAFF. The CDR3 nucleotides read TGTGCCAGCAGCCAAGAACAGGGCCCCATGAACACTGAAGCTTTCTTT.

V is TRBV5-1 and J is TRBJ2-7, with 7 bases that match TRBD1. V trimming: 0 bases; J trimming: 3 bases; junction bases outside the gene matches: 6. The CDR3 totals 15 residues. Germline V gives CDR1 SGHRS, CDR2 YFSETQ. The CDR3 sequence: CASSLGPGQSYEQYF. The CDR3 nucleotides are TGCGCCAGCAGCTTGGGACCGGGACAGAGCTACGAGCAGTACTTC.

V gene TRBV27 combines with J gene TRBJ2-1, with 10 bases identical to TRBD1. Germline assignment: CDR1 MNHEY and CDR2 SMNVEV (reference sequence). CDR3 length equals 15 residues. V lost 3 bases to trimming and J lost 4 bases; unmatched junction nucleotides: 3. In nucleotides, the CDR3 is TGTGCCAGCAGTTTGGGGACAGGGGCTTACAATGAGCAGTTCTTC. It codes for CASSLGTGAYNEQFF.

This clone appeared once. V usage is TRBV30 and J usage is TRBJ1-5; a weak D match, TRBD1 (6 bases). Trimming cost V 0 bases and J 1 base, with 13 bases left between them. CDR1 is GTSNPN and CDR2 is SVGIG in the germline V gene (reference sequence). The CDR3 length is 16 residues. The CDR3 DNA follows: TGTGCCTGGAGTGTACTGGGGGGCGACAGCAATCAGCCCCAGCATTTT. Protein product: CAWSVLGGDSNQPQHF. The whole variable domain, filled in from reference TRBV30 and TRBJ1-5, reads SQTIHQWPATLVQPVGSPLSLECTVEGTSNPNLYWYRQAAGRGLQLLFYSVGIGQISSEVPQNLSASRPQDRQFILSSKKLLLSDSGFYLCAWSVLGGDSNQPQHFGDGTRLSIL.

The gene calls are TRBV7-2 and TRBJ2-7; 10 bases are a match to TRBD1. This CDR3 contains 16 residues. From germline, CDR1 is SGHTA and CDR2 FQGNSA. Unmatched junction bases numbered 6, after V lost 2 bases and J lost 2 bases. The CDR3 sequence: CASSLTTDRGAYEQYF. CDR3 nucleotides: TGTGCCAGCAGCTTAACTACGGACAGGGGGGCCTACGAGCAGTACTTC.

In this sample, this clone turned up once. The gene calls are TRBV7-9 and TRBJ1-1, with D perhaps matching TRBD1 (5 bases). The CDR3 covers 14 residues. Germline V lookup: CDR1 SEHNR, CDR2 FQNEAQ (reference sequence). V was clipped by 4 bases and J by 0 bases, with 9 bases between them. CDR3 DNA: TGTGCCAGCAGCTACTGGACAATGAACACTGAAGCTTTCTTT. Amino acid sequence: CASSYWTMNTEAFF.

The chain combines TRBV15 with TRBJ2-3, with a weak D call TRBD2 (6 bases). Germline-derived CDR1 and CDR2 are LNHNV and YYDKDF (reference sequence). The CDR3 contains 13 residues. V shed 5 bases and J shed 2 bases, with 8 bases lying between them. In DNA, the CDR3 is TGTGCCACCAGCCGGGACTTCACAGATACGCAGTATTTT. Residues: CATSRDFTDTQYF. Full variable domain (remainder filled in from reference TRBV15 and TRBJ2-3): DAMVIQNPRYQVTQFGKPVTLSCSQTLNHNVMYWYQQKSSQAPKLLFHYYDKDFNNEADTPDNFQSRRPNTSFCFLDIRSPGLGDTAMYLCATSRDFTDTQYFGPGTRLTVL.

The chain uses TRBV7-2 and TRBJ1-3, with D uncertain. This CDR3 has 14 amino acids. V lost 5 bases and J 3 bases, leaving 11 bases between the germline ends. Germline CDR1 SGHTA, CDR2 FQGNSA. The CDR3 nucleotides read TGTGCCAGCAGCGGATCCCGGGTTGGAAACACCATATATTTT. It yields the protein CASSGSRVGNTIYF.

The chain employs TRBV19 and TRBJ1-5; no reliable D call. Per the germline V gene, CDR1 is LNHDA and CDR2 is SQIVND (reference sequence). The CDR3 is 16 amino acids. Trimming stripped 3 bases from V and 0 bases from J, with 12 bases between. CDR3 bases: TGTGCCAGTAGTATGGATTCGGCCTATAGCAATCAGCCCCAGCATTTT. It is translated as CASSMDSAYSNQPQHF.

The chain uses TRBV2 and TRBJ1-6, with D hard to call. The ends were cut back, 3 bases at V and 11 bases at J, with 14 bases in the middle. The CDR3 is 14 amino acids. Germline-derived CDR1 and CDR2 are SNHLY and FYNNEI. The CDR3 reads CASSELAGRAPLHF. Written as DNA, the CDR3 is TGTGCCAGCAGTGAGCTGGCGGGGAGGGCACCCCTCCACTTT.

The rearrangement links TRBV28 to TRBJ1-5, with D maybe TRBD1 (6 bases). V was pared by 6 bases and J by 6 bases, with 18 bases between. Germline loops: CDR1 MDHEN, CDR2 SYDVKM. The CDR3 loop spans 15 amino acids. The DNA for the CDR3 is TGTGCCAGCAGCCTAGACAGGCTCACGGTTCAGCCCCAGCATTTT. It specifies CASSLDRLTVQPQHF.

The chain joins TRBV19 to TRBJ2-5, with a possible D match to TRBD1 (5 bases). Trimming removed 8 bases at V and 4 bases at J, with 20 bases between. CDR3 length: 15 residues. Germline-derived CDR1 and CDR2 are LNHDA and SQIVND (reference sequence). CDR3 protein: CASSRTFPPGETQYF. In DNA form, the CDR3 reads TGTGCCAGTTCGAGGACATTCCCCCCCGGAGAGACCCAGTACTTC.

The chain combines TRBV30 with TRBJ1-1; D not certain. Trimming cost V 0 bases and J 0 bases, with 2 bases left between them. The germline V gene has CDR1 GTSNPN and CDR2 SVGIG (reference sequence). This CDR3 spans 12 amino acids. The CDR3 loop reads CAWSVMNTEAFF. In DNA form, the CDR3 reads TGTGCCTGGAGTGTAATGAACACTGAAGCTTTCTTT.

This chain's CDR3 is CASSFSGGNTIYF. The DNA of the CDR3 is TGTGCCAGCAGTTTTTCAGGGGGAAACACCATATATTTT. The rearrangement links TRBV27 to TRBJ1-3, with D tentatively TRBD1 (5 bases). This CDR3 has 13 residues. Trimming shortened V by 3 bases and J by 4 bases, and 7 bases separated the two germline ends. In germline, CDR1 is MNHEY, CDR2 SMNVEV (reference sequence).